Below, 11 T cell receptor beta chains from the same sample are listed, as sequenced in a study of CD8 T cells in Susac syndrome. An amount of RNA that ranged from about 0.45 to 1 ug was reverse transcribed with random hexamers. A single record per CDR3 protein comes from TCRdb applying MiXCR to the immunoSEQ multiplex PCR reads. Of some 120,000 distinct CDR3 sequences listed, approximately 93% were seen once; the top ten hold over 0.3%. What was sequenced was CD8+ T cells from PBMCs. The receptor set was obtained from a human donor with multiple sclerosis.

The chain uses TRBV9 and TRBJ1-2; D uncertain. The length of the CDR3 is 15 residues. Trimming cost V 0 bases and J 4 bases, with 13 bases left between them. In germline, CDR1 is SGDLS, CDR2 YYNGEE. The DNA of the CDR3 is TGTGCCAGCAGCGTAGGAGGCAGTACATCCTATGGCTACACCTTC. Translated, it gives CASSVGGSTSYGYTF.

In DNA form, the CDR3 reads TGTGCCAGCAGTGAAGTAACGAGAACGGGTTACGAGCAGTACGTC. Translation: CASSEVTRTGYEQYV. The gene calls are TRBV6-1 and TRBJ2-7; D gene uncertain. Germline V gene data show CDR1 as MNHNS and CDR2 as SASEGT. Between the trimmed V and J ends, which lost 1 base and 4 bases, there was a span of 14 bases. The CDR3 is made up of 15 amino acids.

The sample holds one count of this clonotype. This sequence joins TRBV7-9 and TRBJ1-2; D is perhaps TRBD1 (5 bases). CDR1 and CDR2 from the germline V gene are SEHNR and FQNEAQ (reference sequence). This CDR3 has 15 amino acids. Trimming pared 4 bases from V and 0 bases from J, leaving 12 bases between. The CDR3: CASSSGRSSNYGYTF. CDR3 nucleotide sequence: TGTGCCAGCAGCTCGGGACGGAGTTCTAACTATGGCTACACCTTC.

The rearrangement links TRBV13 to TRBJ2-3; D is uncertain. In germline, CDR1 is PRHDT, CDR2 FYEKMQ (reference sequence). Trimming cost V 5 bases and J 6 bases, with 12 bases left between them. CDR3 length: 13 amino acids. CDR3 nucleotide sequence: TGTGCCAGCAGCCCCGGACGGACGGATACGCAGTATTTT. Protein: CASSPGRTDTQYF.

The chain has TRBV14 and TRBJ1-1; D is perhaps TRBD1 (5 bases). V lost 0 bases, J lost 11 bases, and 10 bases lay in between. Germline V gives CDR1 SGHDN, CDR2 FVKESK. CDR3 size: 12 residues. The CDR3 DNA follows: TGTGCCAGCAGCCAAGATTGGGGCGAGGCTTTCTTT. Amino acids: CASSQDWGEAFF.

The chain joins TRBV15 to TRBJ2-5, with D perhaps matching TRBD2 (5 bases). The V end lost 0 bases, the J end lost 5 bases, and 10 bases lay between the germline ends. This CDR3 has 14 amino acids. Germline V lookup: CDR1 LNHNV, CDR2 YYDKDF (reference sequence). CDR3 residues: CATSRDGSVETQYF. CDR3 bases: TGTGCCACCAGCAGAGATGGTAGCGTCGAGACCCAGTACTTC. The full variable domain, completed using reference TRBV15 and TRBJ2-5, is DAMVIQNPRYQVTQFGKPVTLSCSQTLNHNVMYWYQQKSSQAPKLLFHYYDKDFNNEADTPDNFQSRRPNTSFCFLDIRSPGLGDTAMYLCATSRDGSVETQYFGPGTRLLVL.

This chain links TRBV27 with TRBJ2-1, with 8 bases that match TRBD1. Trimming at V came to 5 bases and at J to 0 bases, leaving 3 bases not matched to a gene. Germline V gene sequence: CDR1 MNHEY, CDR2 SMNVEV (reference sequence). The CDR3 spans 15 residues. As DNA, the CDR3 is TGTGCCAGCAGTCCCACAGGGGGCTCCTACAATGAGCAGTTCTTC. Translation gives CASSPTGGSYNEQFF.

The CDR3 coding sequence is TGTGCCAGCAGGAGCCCTAGCGGGCTGGGGGAGCAGTACTTC. It specifies CASRSPSGLGEQYF. V is TRBV6-6 and J is TRBJ2-7, with TRBD2 identical over 8 bases. Germline V CDR1 and CDR2: MNHNY, SVGAGI (reference sequence). This CDR3 is 14 amino acids long. V shed 6 bases and J 7 bases; nucleotides not matched to a gene: 11.

The CDR3 sequence is CASIRRRGWTGELFF. The CDR3 DNA reads TGTGCCAGCATTAGGAGACGGGGGTGGACCGGGGAGCTGTTTTTT. The chain links TRBV28 to TRBJ2-2; maybe TRBD2 (6 bases). The CDR3 is 15 residues long. V shed 7 bases and J shed 5 bases, with 17 bases lying between them. The V gene's germline CDR1 is MDHEN and CDR2 SYDVKM.

The J gene is TRBJ2-7, the V gene TRBV14; a weak D match, TRBD1 (5 bases). V dropped 2 bases and J dropped 5 bases, with 13 bases sitting between them. Germline CDR1 reads SGHDN; CDR2 reads FVKESK. The CDR3 loop spans 14 amino acids. The CDR3, as DNA: TGTGCCAGCAGCCAATTAGGACATTCGGACGAGCAGTACGTC. It codes for CASSQLGHSDEQYV.

The J gene is TRBJ1-1, the V gene TRBV2; weak D call: TRBD1 (5 bases). V was cut by 3 bases and J by 1 base, with 12 bases left in between. The CDR3 covers 15 residues. Germline V lookup: CDR1 SNHLY, CDR2 FYNNEI. The CDR3 DNA follows: TGTGCCAGCAGTGAGGCGCAGGGAAAGAACACTGAAGCTTTCTTT. The encoded protein is CASSEAQGKNTEAFF.